Below, 16 T cell receptor beta chains from the same sample are listed, as sequenced in a study of OX40 agonist ivuxolimab in advanced cancers. Some clones are missing from TCRdb's copy, which holds only in-frame ones; the method was immunoSEQ multiplex PCR. This table holds more than 80,000 clones, about 89% found once. The sample consisted of CD4+ or CD8+ T cells sorted from blood, taken in a trial of the OX40 agonist ivuxolimab. Source of these receptors: an adult with an advanced solid tumor such as melanoma, head and neck, liver or kidney cancer.

This sequence joins TRBV20-1 and TRBJ2-1, with D unresolved. Germline CDR1 DFQATT, CDR2 SNEGSKA (reference sequence). The CDR3 runs to 11 residues. DNA of the CDR3: TGCACTCCCCTACTCTACAATGAGCAGTTCTTC. Translating it yields CTPLLYNEQFF.

As regards this clone: A junction end diverges from the germline sequence, so it may reflect a read error. The genes are TRBV7-7 and TRBJ2-2; the D call may be TRBD1 or TRBD2 (5 bases each). The length of the CDR3 is 18 residues. The germline V gene has CDR1 SSHAT and CDR2 FNYEAQ (reference sequence). DNA for the CDR3: TGTGCTAGCACCCTATTAGGTGGGGGTCGTGGGACGACCGGGGAGCTGTTTTTT. It translates to CASTLLGGGRGTTGELFF.

The rearrangement joins TRBV5-4 to TRBJ2-4, with D perhaps assigned TRBD1 or TRBD2 (7 bases each). The CDR3 extends over 15 amino acids. V dropped 4 bases and J dropped 0 bases, with 11 bases sitting between them. CDR1 and CDR2 from the germline V gene are SGHNT and YYREEE (reference sequence). The CDR3 loop reads CASSPGGGAKNIQYF. Written as DNA, the CDR3 is TGTGCCAGCAGCCCAGGGGGGGGAGCCAAAAACATTCAGTACTTC.

The DNA for the CDR3 is TGTGCCATCAGTGATGGCTCCGCGGGAAACATTCAGTACTTC. It encodes CAISDGSAGNIQYF. V usage is TRBV10-3 and J usage is TRBJ2-4, with D maybe TRBD2 (5 bases). This CDR3 has 14 residues. Germline V gene lookup returns CDR1 ENHRY and CDR2 SYGVKD. V was cut by 3 bases and J by 6 bases, with 12 bases left in between.

The rearrangement uses TRBV29-1 and TRBJ1-1; D perhaps matches TRBD1 (6 bases). The V gene lost 6 bases and the J gene lost 11 bases, with 19 bases spanning the gap. The CDR3 covers 12 residues. Germline assignment: CDR1 SQVTM and CDR2 ANQGSEA. The CDR3 DNA follows: TGCAGCGTCGACACCACAGGGAAGGGGGCTTTCTTT. This gives the protein CSVDTTGKGAFF.

J is TRBJ2-2 and V is TRBV2; 12 bases fit TRBD2. The V segment lost 6 bases and the J segment 7 bases; nucleotides outside the gene matches: 6. Germline CDR1 SNHLY, CDR2 FYNNEI. This CDR3 comprises 15 residues. The CDR3 here is CASRRLAGAFGELFF. CDR3 in DNA: TGTGCCAGCAGGCGACTAGCGGGAGCTTTCGGGGAGCTGTTTTTT.

As regards this clone: Additional DNA sequences in this sample encode the identical CDR3. V gene TRBV19 combines with J gene TRBJ1-5; D is undetermined. Trimming took 9 bases from V and 1 from J, leaving 10 bases between them. The germline V gene encodes CDR1 LNHDA and CDR2 SQIVND (reference sequence). The CDR3 is made up of 13 amino acids. The DNA for the CDR3 is TGTGCCAGCTCGGTAGGCAGCAATCAGCCCCAGCATTTT. Translating gives CASSVGSNQPQHF.

This clone was picked up a small number of times. This sequence joins TRBV6-5 and TRBJ2-1; D is perhaps TRBD1 or TRBD2 (5 bases each). Germline lookup yields CDR1 MNHEY and CDR2 SVGAGI. The V gene lost 3 bases and the J gene lost 0 bases, with 12 bases spanning the gap. CDR3 length: 16 amino acids. CDR3 DNA sequence: TGTGCCAGCAGTTATTGGGGGAGAGGCTCCTACAATGAGCAGTTCTTC. Translating it yields CASSYWGRGSYNEQFF.

The chain employs TRBV7-2 and TRBJ1-1; maybe TRBD1 (5 bases). V was trimmed by 3 bases and J by 4 bases, leaving 15 bases between them. This CDR3 spans 15 amino acids. Germline V gene data show CDR1 as SGHTA and CDR2 as FQGNSA. CDR3 nucleotides: TGTGCCAGCAGCTTCGCGACCGGGGGGGGCACTGAAGCTTTCTTT. Its translation is CASSFATGGGTEAFF.

With respect to this clone: Other DNA sequences in this sample translate to the same CDR3. The rearrangement uses TRBV5-1 and TRBJ1-5, with D uncertain. V was shortened by 0 bases and J by 4 bases, with 8 bases between the two germline ends. The CDR3 loop spans 14 amino acids. Germline V CDR1 and CDR2: SGHRS, YFSETQ. The DNA for the CDR3 is TGCGCCAGCAGCTTGGCTGGCGGAAATCAGCCCCAGCATTTT. Residues: CASSLAGGNQPQHF.

The chain combines TRBV19 with TRBJ2-1; tentative D call: TRBD2 (5 bases). Germline CDR1 reads LNHDA; CDR2 reads SQIVND (reference sequence). The CDR3 loop spans 14 amino acids. The germline V and J ends were trimmed by 8 bases and 3 bases, with 14 bases remaining between them. The CDR3 sequence: CASQWRRDYNEQFF. The CDR3 coding sequence is TGTGCCAGTCAATGGAGACGGGACTACAATGAGCAGTTCTTC.

This chain links TRBV5-3 with TRBJ1-2, with D perhaps TRBD1 (6 bases). TRBV5-3 is given ORF status, its function remaining uncertain. The V gene lost 1 base and the J gene lost 8 bases, with 24 bases spanning the gap. The length of the CDR3 is 17 residues. CDR3 amino acids: CARSLSGCHTGIHGYTF. The CDR3 DNA is TGTGCCAGAAGCTTGTCAGGTTGCCACACAGGGATACACGGCTACACCTTC.

The chain is built from TRBV18 and TRBJ2-7, with no clear D. The CDR3 length is 15 residues. The V and J ends lost 0 bases and 6 bases respectively, with 15 bases between them. CDR1 is KGHSH and CDR2 is LQKENI in the germline V gene. CDR3 amino acids: CASSPPGLASAEQYF. The CDR3 bases are TGTGCCAGCTCACCACCGGGCTTGGCGAGCGCCGAGCAGTACTTC. Drawing the rest from reference TRBV18 and TRBJ2-7, the complete variable domain is NAGVMQNPRHLVRRRGQEARLRCSPMKGHSHVYWYRQLPEEGLKFMVYLQKENIIDESGMPKERFSAEFPKEGPSILRIQQVVRGDSAAYFCASSPPGLASAEQYFGPGTRLTVT.

The chain joins TRBV30 to TRBJ2-1; 7 nucleotides agree with TRBD1. Germline CDR1 and CDR2: GTSNPN and SVGIG (reference sequence). The J segment lost 10 bases and the V segment lost 2 bases, leaving 17 bases of the junction unmatched. This CDR3 spans 16 amino acids. In nucleotides, the CDR3 is TGTGCCTGGAGTTTCGGGATAAGGGGGCCAGGGGGAGAGCAGTTCTTC. Protein: CAWSFGIRGPGGEQFF.

This chain connects TRBV5-4 to TRBJ2-7; 7 bases match TRBD1. V shed 3 bases and J 2 bases; nucleotides not matched to a gene: 5. CDR1 and CDR2 (germline): SGHNT, YYREEE (reference sequence). CDR3 size: 14 residues. CDR3 bases: TGTGCCAGCAGCTCTGCGACAGGGACCTACGAGCAGTACTTC. Protein product: CASSSATGTYEQYF.

This clone was seen just once. This rearrangement joins TRBV28 to TRBJ2-3; D gene ambiguous. Per germline, CDR1 MDHEN and CDR2 SYDVKM. The CDR3 has 14 residues. Trimming shortened V by 9 bases and J by 4 bases, and 17 bases separated the two germline ends. In DNA form, the CDR3 reads TGTGCCAGGGGTTCGAAGCGTTTCCCAGATACGCAGTATTTT. This codes for CARGSKRFPDTQYF.